This is a list of T cell receptor beta chains from one sample in a study of shared clonotypes between healthy human individuals. Clones were sequenced by immunoSEQ multiplex PCR, and TCRdb holds only the in-frame ones, with some missing. The table lists millions of clones, 85% to 95% of them singletons, with around 0.14% in the top ten. Source material: naive CD4+ T cells sorted from blood. Receptor source: a man aged 18 to 30 in good health. Each CDR3 is given with its conserved first and last residue.

v_call	j_call	cdr3_aa
TRBV5-1	TRBJ1-4	CASRSQGEKLFF
TRBV5-1	TRBJ1-4	CASSLEKSAREKLFF
TRBV6-1	TRBJ2-7	CASSETSGPVGEQYF
TRBV2	TRBJ2-5	CASQSDAETQYF
TRBV28	TRBJ1-6	CASTREKYNSPLHF
TRBV30	TRBJ1-4	CAWSVGAGSANEKLFF
TRBV18	TRBJ2-5	CASSPGLGAGSGQQTQYF
TRBV5-1	TRBJ2-5	CASSGDRGRPRQETQYF
TRBV5-1	TRBJ2-6	CASSLGQLLTGANVLTF
TRBV7-2	TRBJ2-7	CASSLQPGSYEQYF
TRBV6-5	TRBJ1-1	CASRRTENTEAFF
TRBV4-3	TRBJ1-2	CASSQGRGDGYTF
TRBV19	TRBJ2-7	CASSHIDRDDYEQYF
TRBV5-1	TRBJ2-3	CASSLGHATDTQYF
TRBV5-1	TRBJ2-1	CASSWTLAGVGNEQFF
TRBV2	TRBJ1-6	CATSDIPNSPLHF
TRBV19	TRBJ2-1	CASRKIRSGSSYNEQFF
TRBV30	TRBJ2-2	CAWSATSGRKFTGELFF
TRBV5-1	TRBJ2-5	CASSITDRGHGETQYF
TRBV14	TRBJ2-2	CASSQKTYWGDRTGELFF
TRBV1	TRBJ1-1	CTSSPETVQGANTEAFF
TRBV19	TRBJ2-2	CAAASGGANTGELFF
TRBV28	TRBJ1-5	CASSPRTGWGNQPQHF
TRBV6-1	TRBJ1-1	CASRTGERTEAFF
TRBV28	TRBJ2-3	CASIRWGRGQASTDTQYF
TRBV2	TRBJ2-5	CASTRGETQYF
TRBV10-3	TRBJ2-3	CAISEEAGFWTDTQYF
TRBV30	TRBJ1-4	CASAPDAEKLFF
TRBV6-1	TRBJ2-7	CASSVRGPPYEQYF
TRBV25-1	TRBJ2-7	CASSDAERPGGYEQYF
TRBV5-1	TRBJ2-7	CATRTSGSYEQYF
TRBV5-5	TRBJ1-2	CASSPGQLNYGYTF
TRBV7-2	TRBJ2-7	CASSLQVASNEQYF
TRBV6-1	TRBJ2-3	CASSEATPRTQYF
TRBV5-5	TRBJ2-1	CASITGGPISYNEQFF
TRBV18	TRBJ2-7	CASSPVQVPSYEQYF
TRBV29-1	TRBJ1-2	CSVDYGYTF
TRBV7-2	TRBJ2-2	CASSGSGRGELFF
TRBV9	TRBJ2-5	CASSQTGGTLETQYF
TRBV15	TRBJ2-3	CATSRDLWTGGAETDTQYF